This TCR beta chain was sequenced during a study of identical twins. This clonotype was recorded at least ten times. MiXCR was run by TCRdb on the 5' RACE reads, yielding one entry per CDR3 protein. The sample contains approximately 630,000 distinct CDR3 sequences, just over 7% of which appear only once. This same sample was also taken into another study, of yellow fever vaccine responses in identical twins.

Specimen: PBMCs. The sequence came from a woman aged 18-29 years in good health.

CDR3 in amino acids: CAISDYRDTHTEAFF. Written as DNA, the CDR3 is TGTGCCATCAGTGACTACCGGGACACCCACACTGAAGCTTTCTTT. This sequence joins TRBV10-3 and TRBJ1-1; maybe TRBD1 (6 bases). This CDR3 comprises 15 residues. V lost 3 bases to trimming and J lost 3 bases, with 14 bases between them. Germline CDR1 ENHRY, CDR2 SYGVKD.